The sequence of this T cell receptor (beta chain) was determined in a study of CD8 T cells in ankylosing spondylitis. General observations from the study: A TCR beta motif made of fewer than 10 highly homologous variants seemed typical of ankylosing spondylitis blood. Matched synovial fluid from ankylosing spondylitis patients was reported to be enriched for disease-linked clones.

As the method for making TCR beta libraries, quantitative 5'-RACE with molecular barcodes was used. From the 5' RACE reads, TCRdb called clonotypes with MiXCR, one entry per CDR3 protein. The sample lists 220,000 or so distinct CDR3 sequences; roughly 18% were seen once. With 5 bases clipped from V and 8 bases from J, the junction kept 8 bases outside the gene matches. The CDR3 is 15 residues long. CDR1 is SEHNR, CDR2 FQNEAQ, per germline (reference sequence). A note on this clonotype: Its antigen is currently unknown.

The sequenced sample consisted of blood, either unsorted or a sorted T cell fraction (not recorded which). The sequence came from a male donor with ankylosing spondylitis. This sequence joins TRBV7-9 and TRBJ2-1; 11 positions agree with TRBD1. The CDR3 sequence: CASSDRDRGNYEQFF. The DNA of the CDR3 is TGTGCCAGCAGCGACCGGGACAGGGGGAATTATGAGCAGTTCTTC.